The 24 T cell receptor beta chains reported below all come from one sample, sequenced in a study of shared clonotypes between healthy human individuals. The repertoire was sequenced with immunoSEQ multiplex PCR; TCRdb's copy has only in-frame clones and lacks some. The sample records approximately 2.3 million clones, approximately 95% being singletons. The sample taken for sequencing was naive CD4+ T cells from PBMCs. Subset of the sample: CD45RA+ positively selected. All receptors come from a man aged 18 to 30 in good health. Some clones in this sample may be carry-over from other donors' samples.

Here the CDR3 DNA reads TGCGCCAGCAGCCGACAGGGATACGAGCAGTACTTC. Amino acids: CASSRQGYEQYF. The V gene is TRBV5-1, the J gene TRBJ2-5; the match to TRBD1 covers 7 bases. The DNA end favors TRBJ2-7, so the J call may be wrong. The CDR3 sequence is 12 residues long. The germline CDR1 and CDR2 sequences are SGHRS and YFSETQ.

V usage is TRBV19 and J usage is TRBJ2-2, with 9 bases identical to TRBD2. Germline values: CDR1 LNHDA, CDR2 SQIVND (reference sequence). With 6 bases clipped from V and 4 bases from J, the junction kept 12 bases outside the gene matches. This CDR3 comprises 17 residues. The CDR3 spells CASRRGSGSTGTGELFF. CDR3 DNA sequence: TGTGCCAGTAGGAGGGGTAGCGGGAGCACGGGCACCGGGGAGCTGTTTTTT.

The V gene is TRBV28, the J gene TRBJ1-5; D is ambiguous. Per germline, CDR1 MDHEN and CDR2 SYDVKM. The CDR3 has 16 residues. The CDR3 here is CATLDRRGPYNQPQHF. The CDR3 DNA is TGTGCGACCCTTGATCGGCGTGGGCCGTACAATCAGCCCCAGCATTTT.

The rearrangement uses TRBV2 and TRBJ1-1, with no clear D. Germline V gene data show CDR1 as SNHLY and CDR2 as FYNNEI. V was pared by 6 bases and J by 4 bases, with 15 bases between. The CDR3 covers 14 residues. CDR3 sequence: CASSDTIKGTEAFF. Here the CDR3 DNA reads TGTGCCAGCAGCGATACGATAAAGGGCACTGAAGCTTTCTTT.

The chain is built from TRBV28 and TRBJ1-2; the match to TRBD1 covers 7 bases. CDR1 is MDHEN, CDR2 SYDVKM, per germline. The CDR3 totals 14 residues. V shed 5 bases and J 2 bases; nucleotides not matched to a gene: 5. CDR3 loop: CASSPTGQNYGYTF. The CDR3 bases are TGTGCCAGCAGTCCAACGGGACAGAACTATGGCTACACCTTC.

V usage is TRBV7-9 and J usage is TRBJ1-2; no definite D call. This CDR3 is built from 14 residues. The germline V gene encodes CDR1 SEHNR and CDR2 FQNEAQ (reference sequence). V lost 1 base, J lost 4 bases, and 10 bases lay in between. CDR3 DNA sequence: TGTGCCAGCAGCTTAGAAGGCAGTCTCTATGGCTACACCTTC. Translating gives CASSLEGSLYGYTF.

V usage is TRBV5-4 and J usage is TRBJ2-3; 11 bases line up with TRBD2. Germline CDR1 reads SGHNT; CDR2 reads YYREEE (reference sequence). The CDR3 length is 16 residues. Germline trimming cut 4 bases from V and 4 bases from J; bases unmatched to any gene: 8. CDR3 bases: TGTGCCAGCAGCACGAAGACTAGCGGGAAAGCAGATACGCAGTATTTT. It is translated as CASSTKTSGKADTQYF. The full variable domain, completed using reference TRBV5-4 and TRBJ2-3, is ETGVTQSPTHLIKTRGQQVTLRCSSQSGHNTVSWYQQALGQGPQFIFQYYREEENGRGNFPPRFSGLQFPNYSSELNVNALELDDSALYLCASSTKTSGKADTQYFGPGTRLTVL.

The V gene is TRBV5-1, the J gene TRBJ2-7; D is unclear. CDR1 is SGHRS and CDR2 is YFSETQ in the germline V gene. The germline V and J ends were trimmed by 0 bases and 2 bases, with 9 bases remaining between them. The CDR3 is 14 residues long. CDR3 protein: CASSLDLGTYEQYF. CDR3 DNA sequence: TGCGCCAGCAGCTTGGATCTGGGGACCTACGAGCAGTACTTC.

V and J are TRBV19 and TRBJ2-7; no reliable D call. The CDR3 runs to 13 residues. In germline, CDR1 is LNHDA, CDR2 SQIVND (reference sequence). Trimming shortened V by 5 bases and J by 5 bases, and 13 bases separated the two germline ends. The CDR3 region has the DNA TGTGCCAGTAGTCGGACCCAGGCGAACGAGCAGTACTTC. This translates into CASSRTQANEQYF.

This rearrangement joins TRBV6-5 to TRBJ1-1; D unclear. CDR1 is MNHEY and CDR2 is SVGAGI in the germline V gene. The V end was cut by 2 bases, the J end by 9 bases, with 7 bases between. The CDR3 length is 11 residues. CDR3 DNA: TGTGCCAGCAGTTACCAAGGGAAAGCTTTCTTT. It is translated as CASSYQGKAFF.

A few counts support this clone. Other nucleotide sequences from this sample produce the same CDR3. The chain uses TRBV25-1 and TRBJ1-1; D not certain. CDR1 and CDR2 (germline): MGHDK, SYGVNS. V lost 4 bases, J lost 7 bases, and 10 bases lay in between. The CDR3 length is 12 residues. The CDR3, as DNA: TGTGCCAGCAGTGCCCCCGTAGGTGAAGCTTTCTTT. Its protein is CASSAPVGEAFF.

This clone was found a few times. Other nucleotide sequences from this sample produce the same CDR3. The gene calls are TRBV5-1 and TRBJ1-1; D perhaps matches TRBD1 (6 bases). The CDR3 sequence is 14 residues long. V lost 2 bases, J lost 0 bases, and 8 bases lay in between. CDR1 is SGHRS and CDR2 is YFSETQ in the germline V gene. For the CDR3, the DNA is TGCGCCAGCAGCTTACAGGGTGTGAACACTGAAGCTTTCTTT. Its translation is CASSLQGVNTEAFF.

V gene TRBV7-2 combines with J gene TRBJ1-5, with 12 bases matching TRBD1. The germline V gene encodes CDR1 SGHTA and CDR2 FQGNSA. There are 15 residues in the CDR3. With V trimmed by 5 bases and J by 7 bases, 6 bases remained unmatched. CDR3 sequence: CASSLGTGGLQPQHF. The CDR3 nucleotides are TGTGCCAGCAGCCTAGGGACAGGGGGCTTGCAGCCCCAGCATTTT.

The V gene is TRBV7-2, the J gene TRBJ2-5; TRBD2 aligns across 11 bases. This CDR3 spans 19 amino acids. The V segment lost 5 bases and the J segment 4 bases; nucleotides outside the gene matches: 18. Germline CDR1 and CDR2: SGHTA and FQGNSA. CDR3 protein: CASSPRTSGSAGTLETQYF. Here the CDR3 DNA reads TGTGCCAGCAGCCCCAGGACTAGCGGGTCGGCGGGGACCCTAGAGACCCAGTACTTC.

V gene TRBV25-1 combines with J gene TRBJ1-1; D unclear. Trimming took off 3 bases at V and 3 bases at J, with 11 bases between the two ends. CDR3 length: 14 amino acids. Germline CDR1 and CDR2: MGHDK and SYGVNS. The CDR3 DNA is TGTGCCAGCAGTGAGTCAGGTTGGGACACTGAAGCTTTCTTT. It codes for CASSESGWDTEAFF.

This chain joins TRBV11-2 and TRBJ2-7; 9 nucleotides align to TRBD2. With V trimmed by 1 base and J by 1 base, 2 bases remained unmatched. The length of the CDR3 is 15 residues. CDR1 SGHAT and CDR2 FQNNGV come from the germline V gene. The DNA for the CDR3 is TGTGCCAGCAGCTTAGGGACTAGCGCATCCTACGAGCAGTACTTC. It is translated as CASSLGTSASYEQYF.

With respect to this clone: The same CDR3 arises from other DNA sequences in this sample as well. This chain uses TRBV28 with TRBJ1-1; tentative D call: TRBD1 (6 bases). Germline V gene sequence: CDR1 MDHEN, CDR2 SYDVKM. Between the trimmed V and J ends, which lost 6 bases and 1 base, there was a span of 9 bases. This CDR3 is 13 amino acids long. The CDR3 region is CASRRTENTEAFF. The CDR3 bases are TGTGCCAGCAGAAGGACAGAGAACACTGAAGCTTTCTTT.

J is TRBJ1-3 and V is TRBV5-1, with D hard to call. Germline V gene data show CDR1 as SGHRS and CDR2 as YFSETQ. Trimming took 1 base from V and 3 from J, leaving 14 bases between them. The CDR3 has 16 residues. The CDR3 DNA sequence: TGCGCCAGCAGCTTGACGACTCCGGACCTTGGAAACACCATATATTTT. This gives the protein CASSLTTPDLGNTIYF.

V and J are TRBV5-1 and TRBJ2-3, with 12 bases that match TRBD2. The germline V gene has CDR1 SGHRS and CDR2 YFSETQ. The length of the CDR3 is 16 residues. V dropped 3 bases and J dropped 4; count of bases not matched to a gene: 6. CDR3 region: CASSWQTSGSADTQYF. CDR3 DNA: TGCGCCAGCAGCTGGCAGACTAGCGGGAGCGCAGATACGCAGTATTTT.

The V call is TRBV4-3, the J call TRBJ1-6, with D tentatively TRBD1 (6 bases). Trimming took off 3 bases at V and 0 bases at J, with 15 bases between the two ends. This CDR3 has 18 residues. Germline V gene data show CDR1 as LGHNA and CDR2 as YSLEER. CDR3 loop: CASSHGQRGSSYNSPLHF. The CDR3 bases are TGCGCCAGCAGCCACGGACAGCGTGGGAGCTCCTATAATTCACCCCTCCACTTT.

V gene TRBV5-1 combines with J gene TRBJ2-5; unclear D gene. CDR3 length: 15 amino acids. Per germline, CDR1 SGHRS and CDR2 YFSETQ. V was pared by 1 base and J by 0 bases, with 10 bases between. CDR3 loop: CASSLFLADQETQYF. CDR3 coding DNA: TGCGCCAGCAGCTTGTTTTTAGCCGACCAAGAGACCCAGTACTTC.

The rearrangement uses TRBV30 and TRBJ1-1; TRBD1 matches at 10 bases. Losses at the gene ends were 4 bases for V and 10 bases for J; bases not matched to a gene: 9. The germline V gene encodes CDR1 GTSNPN and CDR2 SVGIG (reference sequence). The CDR3 length is 13 residues. CDR3 sequence: CAWKNIRDRGAFF. CDR3 DNA: TGTGCCTGGAAAAACATCCGGGACAGGGGAGCTTTCTTT.

Remarks on this clone: The sample holds other DNA sequences that translate to the same CDR3. This sequence joins TRBV19 and TRBJ1-5, with D possibly matching TRBD1 (5 bases). The CDR3 totals 14 residues. The V gene lost 1 base and the J gene lost 5 bases, with 9 bases spanning the gap. Looked up from germline, CDR1 is LNHDA and CDR2 is SQIVND (reference sequence). CDR3 sequence reads: CASSIVRGDQPQHF. Here the CDR3 DNA reads TGTGCCAGTAGTATAGTTCGAGGGGATCAGCCCCAGCATTTT. Based on the CDR3 plus reference TRBV19 and TRBJ1-5, the full variable domain is DGGITQSPKYLFRKEGQNVTLSCEQNLNHDAMYWYRQDPGQGLRLIYYSQIVNDFQKGDIAEGYSVSREKKESFPLTVTSAQKNPTAFYLCASSIVRGDQPQHFGDGTRLSIL.

CDR3 nucleotides: TGTGCCAGCAGCGTCGGACCCCCCTCCCAAGAGACCCAGTACTTC. This sequence encodes CASSVGPPSQETQYF. This rearrangement joins TRBV6-4 to TRBJ2-5; D is unclear. CDR1 and CDR2 from the germline V gene are MRHNA and SNTAGT. The CDR3 consists of 15 residues. The V end was cut by 6 bases, the J end by 1 base, with 15 bases between.